This TCR beta chain was sequenced for a study of Ad26.COV2.S vaccination and SARS-CoV-2 variants. The treatment here: about 20 received Ad26.COV2.S at low or high dose, single or two shots; about 5 received placebo; per-sample allocation not given. At day 63 after the first vaccine or placebo injection, samples were drawn. Assay: immunoSEQ multiplex PCR; the TCRdb copy retains only in-frame clones and omits some. The table lists around 300,000 clones, 75% to 90% of them singletons, with around a tenth in the top ten. Per the germline V gene, CDR1 is MDHEN and CDR2 is SYDVKM. The CDR3 extends over 12 amino acids. The ends were cut back, 8 bases at V and 1 base at J, with 8 bases in the middle.

This TCR derives from a person aged 18-65 years who received the Ad26.COV2.S COVID-19 vaccine or a placebo. J is TRBJ1-1 and V is TRBV28, with D hard to call. The sample here was peripheral blood, taken in a trial of Ad26.COV2.S vaccine versus placebo. The CDR3, as DNA: TGTGCCAGCCGAACCCCGAACACTGAAGCTTTCTTT. It codes for CASRTPNTEAFF.